This TCR beta chain was sequenced during a study of blood T cell repertoires in COVID-19. Study in general: Sites in the United States, Italy and Spain provided acute and convalescent COVID-19 samples.

The table lists this clone with a count of one. CDR1 SGHNT and CDR2 YENEEA come from the germline V gene. This CDR3 is built from 17 residues. V dropped 1 base and J dropped 0; count of bases not matched to a gene: 5. The repertoire was sequenced with immunoSEQ multiplex PCR; TCRdb's copy has only in-frame clones and lacks some. The repertoire holds about 150,000 clones, with 70% to 90% as singletons. This receptor was obtained from a woman aged 55-69 years with COVID-19, enrolled during active disease. The sequenced sample was peripheral blood. The gene calls are TRBV11-3 and TRBJ2-7; 11 bases agree with TRBD2. CDR3 loop: CASSLGASGGPSYEQYF. The CDR3 nucleotides are TGTGCCAGCAGCTTAGGGGCTAGCGGGGGGCCCTCCTACGAGCAGTACTTC.